This T cell receptor beta chain is from a study of a mutant IDH1 vaccine in newly diagnosed glioma. Study-wide background: Vaccinations, eight in total, occurred in weeks 1, 3, 5, 7, 11, 15, 19, 23. Patients were started on vaccination 4-6 weeks after radiotherapy alone, or with temozolomide cycles. Of the patients given treatment, approximately 62% were male and approximately 40% were female, and a mean age of around 44 years was recorded. It was radiotherapy, temozolomide, or both that patients received previously, with most receiving both.

As concerns this clone: Its matching antigen is unknown.

Profiled with immunoSEQ multiplex PCR; TCRdb holds only in-frame clones, not every one. The sample yields roughly 50,000 clones, roughly 73% seen once. Time point: week 5, during vaccination. The content of each vaccine dose was 300 ug of mutant IDH1 20-mer peptide, and topical imiquimod accompanied it. Germline values: CDR1 LGHNA, CDR2 YSLEER. Unmatched junction bases numbered 10, after V lost 4 bases and J lost 4 bases. This CDR3 has 15 amino acids. The sequence was collected from a middle-aged woman with glioma. The V gene is TRBV4-3, the J gene TRBJ2-7, with 7 bases fitting TRBD1. Sequences were derived from PBMCs, sampled from a glioma patient whose treatment included an IDH1 peptide vaccine. In DNA form, the CDR3 reads TGCGCCAGCAGCCGCAACCGGGACAGTGGTTACGAGCAGTACTTC. It translates to CASSRNRDSGYEQYF.